This T cell receptor (beta chain) was documented in a study of technical replicates of blood from a handful of donors. From germline, CDR1 is SGHRS and CDR2 YFSETQ. This CDR3 comprises 14 residues. Trimming stripped 4 bases from V and 4 bases from J, with 14 bases between. Only in-frame clones appear in the TCRdb table, and some are missing; sequencing was by immunoSEQ multiplex PCR. The repertoire has some 80,000 clones, about 92% of them found once; the top ten carry about 0.23%. The chain links TRBV5-1 to TRBJ1-2, with a weak D call TRBD1 (6 bases). Sequenced sample: T cells isolated from PBMCs. The origin of this receptor is a human donor in good health. The CDR3 sequence: CASSEQGASYGYTF. The CDR3 DNA is TGCGCCAGCAGCGAACAGGGTGCTAGCTATGGCTACACCTTC.